The entry below gives a single TCR beta chain sequence along with its context. There is no known antigen for this receptor. No much larger clone is present one base from it, and per-base qualities are unavailable. In total, 600 or so healthy bone marrow donors made up the cohort. All cohort members were sampled while nominally healthy, although unrecorded immune exposures were likely present. The donor tested CMV seropositive, placing the donor among the 289 seropositive members of the cohort. A peripheral blood sample was collected from each donor, and TCR beta sequencing was performed on peripheral blood mononuclear cells. Genomic DNA extraction from the blood cell samples was performed with the Qiagen DNeasy Blood Extraction Kit. Relative to germline, V is 0 bases shorter and J is 3 bases shorter, with 9 bases between their ends. From cysteine to phenylalanine, the CDR3 is 15 amino acids long. Just CDR3 DNA is preserved here, 45 bases in frame from base 1. CDR1 ENHRY and CDR2 SYGVKD are derived from the germline V gene.

This entry is derived from a study of cytomegalovirus exposure and HLA in healthy donors (dated by TCRdb to 2015 to 2018). Background on the whole study: According to an earlier analysis of a few hundred of the donors, about 179 million T cells yielded 95 million to 140 million unique TCR beta sequences and around 280 Gb of sequence data. An early release covering approximately 600 HLA-typed donors comprised around 300 gigabases of sequencing data and around 85 million unique TCR sequences. To study patterns of TCR occurrence, a later analysis re-analyzed previously published TCR beta repertoires from 600 to 750 donors and added high-resolution HLA genotyping. The study aimed to test whether cataloging public T cell receptors could reveal signatures of past pathogen exposure. To predict cytomegalovirus infection status, the study brought together high-throughput TCR immunosequencing, statistical association of individual TCRs with disease status, and machine learning. Across 300 to 500 genotyped donors of the cohort, an average of about 240,000 unique TCR beta nucleotide sequences per donor were sequenced, and roughly 20% of those sequences were non-productive. Among the approximately 420 genotyped donors, around 81% belonged to the genetic ancestry cluster associated with self-reported Caucasian donors. HLA typing included class I and class II loci at four-digit resolution. A separate validation cohort of about 110 different subjects was used in addition to the roughly 670-subject first cohort. A later genetic analysis used genome-wide SNP genotypes for about 65% of the roughly 670 donors, treating that subset as a discovery cohort. In an earlier analysis of roughly 600 of the donors, high-throughput TCR beta sequencing was used to judge whether each TCR beta V gene segment behaved as functional or pseudogenic. Donor age, sex, ethnicity and CMV serostatus were compiled alongside the repertoire data. The study used immunosequencing to profile the T cell repertoires of 666 subjects and linked those repertoires to cytomegalovirus serostatus. Typing coverage varied by locus: 629-630 donors for A, B, C, DRB1 and DQB1; approximately 560 for DQA1; 606 for DPA1; approximately 470 for DPB1. Rather than using new phenotypic data, the later analysis identified candidate immune exposures from TCR beta sequences and from how often those sequences occurred across donors. All discovery cohort repertoires had been generated using a single sequencing platform. Roughly 5 DR-DQ haplotypes were handled as single units for association and clustering, since linkage in the cohort was strong. What the study reported, not specific to this receptor: A group of highly shared sequence variants was considered likely to be a technical artifact of the sequencing pipeline. A further reported finding was that TCR beta sequences accurately predicted the HLA-A and HLA-B alleles for most subjects in the first cohort. A later genetic analysis associated a missense DCLRE1C variant with V-gene and J-gene trimming of TCR beta chains, and an independent cohort replicated the association. Because HLA typing was unavailable for some donors at each locus, only the typed subset was used in association tests. Most CMV-associated TCR beta chains appeared to be HLA-restricted in a later analysis, and the HLA associations seemed to be driven largely by CMV exposure. A later analysis reported that several top co-occurrence clusters appeared linked to parvovirus B19, influenza, CMV and Epstein-Barr virus. For the cohort, immune exposure information was limited to CMV serostatus. Three of the identified cytomegalovirus-associated TCR beta chains were confirmed in vitro to be specific for cytomegalovirus antigens. The study gave a list of 150 to 200 TCR beta chains associated with cytomegalovirus. In an earlier analysis of 587 of the donors, most TCR beta V segments appeared in productive rearrangements about 90% or about 30% of the time, broadly matching IMGT annotations. In a later analysis, TCR association rates were found to vary across HLA loci, with the most associated TCRs seen for DRB1 alleles and the fewest for HLA-C alleles. Because the 87-base-pair reads could not distinguish some IMGT-functional V segments, including TRBV6-2 and TRBV6-3, those segments were excluded. Only TCR beta chains were sequenced in this cohort, and the absence of alpha or paired-chain data limited detectable features. Because counts were too low, some 17 rarely observed V segments, including chromosome 9 orphons, were excluded from the earlier analysis of some 590 of the donors. Specific HLA alleles were associated with 15,000 to 20,000 TCR beta sequences at a false discovery rate of 0.05 in a later analysis. Compared with equally common non-associated chains, HLA-associated TCR beta chains in a later analysis were more clonally expanded and had lower generation probabilities. The authors suggested that the approach could potentially be generalized to other disease states and immunological phenotypes. Linkage disequilibrium might explain the correlated functional status among segregating V segments, but an unknown experimental factor could not be ruled out. Compared with the 666-donor mean, donors in an Asian-associated ancestry cluster had fewer N-insertions in productive TCRs, according to a later genetic analysis. Roughly uniform sequencing depth across donors was assumed in presence/absence analyses, although this assumption may not hold. Assigning TCR associations to individual alleles was difficult when HLA alleles, especially DR and DQ, strongly co-occurred. In both the original and validation cohorts, the classifier was reported to diagnose cytomegalovirus status with high specificity and sensitivity. While some public TCRs were present in many individuals, most TCR sequences turned up only very rarely across donors.

To prepare the library, the immunoSEQ multiplex PCR assay was applied. For the multiplex PCR, a mixture combining 60 forward primers for TCR Vbeta segments and 13 reverse primers for TCR Jbeta segments was used. Amplification of the CDR3 region of rearranged TCR beta genes was performed with a multiplex PCR assay on genomic DNA. Amplified TCR beta libraries were sequenced as 87-base-pair reads on the Illumina HiSeq System. In the paper's pipeline: A later analysis tallied approximately 87 million unique TCR beta chains across the 650 to 750 repertoires, and approximately 12 million of those chains were shared by two or more donors. A nearest-neighbor algorithm error-corrected the raw reads and collapsed the reads into unique sequences, merging closely related sequences to remove PCR and sequencing errors. Alignment of CDR3 sequences to IMGT reference sequences was used to assign V, D and J gene segments. Each retained sequence needed at least a six-nucleotide match to both a V gene segment and a J gene segment. A rearrangement counted as productive if the CDR3 had no stop codons and remained in frame with V and J, and every other rearrangement counted as non-productive. Following IMGT convention, CDR3 was defined as the stretch from the second conserved V-encoded cysteine to the conserved J-encoded phenylalanine. In an earlier analysis of around 570 of the donors, sequences lacking an unambiguous match to a single V gene segment were excluded. In an earlier analysis of approximately 590 of the donors, V segments were called functional above 56.7% productive rearrangements and were called segregating when the between-donor standard deviation exceeded 5%. A statistical classification framework was built for diagnosing cytomegalovirus status from the catalog of TCR beta chain sequences. V and J gene assignment, in a later analysis, came from comparing TCR nucleotide sequences with IMGT/GENE-DB human TR gene sequences. A later analysis assigned CDR3 sequences and most-parsimonious VDJ recombination scenarios with the TCRdist pipeline. In a later analysis, every TCR beta chain was defined by the combination of its CDR3 amino acid sequence and its V-gene family, and reads without a unique V-gene family were dropped. To address suspected cross-contamination and a sequencing artifact, a later analysis removed around 590 highly shared, low-generation-probability nucleotide sequences. In a later analysis, a clonal expansion index for each public chain was calculated from normalized within-repertoire ranks of inferred template counts. In a later analysis, generation probabilities were computed using a VDJ recombination model fitted to out-of-frame rearrangements, and the results were checked against IGoR. In a later analysis, TCR-TCR, TCR-HLA and TCR-CMV co-occurrence was scored with hypergeometric tests, and a repertoire-size bias correction was applied to TCR pairs. False discovery rates were estimated in a later analysis by permuting HLA or CMV assignments 20 times. In a later analysis, co-occurring TCRs were grouped using DBSCAN, and TCRdist sequence similarity was added for clustering within HLA-allele-positive subsets. Co-occurrence clustering excluded repertoires with fewer than 30,000 or more than 120,000 public chains, plus five with anomalous nucleotide sharing. Sourced from immuneACCESS, this table was stored by TCRdb with only in-frame sequences that have V and J called. A share of the clones is absent; for the studies checked, an unresolved V gene accounts for under half, and the remainder has no known explanation. D and trimming were read from the DNA, whereas the V and J calls and clone size are those reported in that table. The sample table contains 200,000 to 250,000 clones; only one count was recorded for roughly 87% of them. The ten largest clones represent around 5% of the sample.

The V and J segments used are TRBV10-3 and TRBJ1-5; TRBD1 might be the D gene, on 6 matching bases. The material sequenced was PBMCs. The TCR was taken from a woman aged 35 to 49 in good health and CMV-seropositive. The nucleotides are TGTGCCATCAGTGAGTCGGGGACAAACAATCAGCCCCAGCATTTT. Protein translation: CAISESGTNNQPQHF.